This T cell receptor (beta chain) was captured by sequencing in a study of response to subunit inactivated influenza vaccine. CDR1 and CDR2 from the germline V gene are MNHEY and SVGEGT. The V segment lost 10 bases and the J segment 3 bases; nucleotides outside the gene matches: 8. This CDR3 has 13 amino acids. Study-level findings and limits: Each seasonal influenza vaccination, the authors suggested, recruits few new T cells.

TCRdb analysed the RT-PCR reads with MiXCR anew, one entry per CDR3 protein. The sample yields 650,000 to 850,000 distinct CDR3 sequences, around 13% seen once. About this clonotype: The antigen is not known.

V and J are TRBV6-2 or TRBV6-3 and TRBJ2-5, with TRBD2 matching 7 bases. This specimen consisted of PBMCs from blood, obtained 14 to 15 days before vaccination. The TCR comes from a man aged 50-60 years who received an inactivated influenza vaccine. The CDR3 sequence: CATARLAEETQYF. DNA for the CDR3: TGTGCCACCGCGCGCCTAGCGGAAGAGACCCAGTACTTC.